Detailed here is one TCR beta chain. The entry originates in a study of blood T cell repertoires in COVID-19. Trimming shortened V by 5 bases and J by 9 bases, and 17 bases separated the two germline ends. Germline V lookup: CDR1 SNHLY, CDR2 FYNNEI. This CDR3 comprises 15 residues. Assay: immunoSEQ multiplex PCR; the TCRdb copy retains only in-frame clones and omits some. The sample records about 200,000 clones, 88% being singletons. Input material: peripheral blood. This rearrangement joins TRBV2 to TRBJ1-6; D perhaps matches TRBD1 (6 bases). This sequence was found in a man aged 18 to 35 with active or convalescent COVID-19. The CDR3 DNA sequence: TGTGCCAGCAGTCCCTACAGGGAAAAAGCTTCACCCCTCCACTTT. Its translation is CASSPYREKASPLHF.